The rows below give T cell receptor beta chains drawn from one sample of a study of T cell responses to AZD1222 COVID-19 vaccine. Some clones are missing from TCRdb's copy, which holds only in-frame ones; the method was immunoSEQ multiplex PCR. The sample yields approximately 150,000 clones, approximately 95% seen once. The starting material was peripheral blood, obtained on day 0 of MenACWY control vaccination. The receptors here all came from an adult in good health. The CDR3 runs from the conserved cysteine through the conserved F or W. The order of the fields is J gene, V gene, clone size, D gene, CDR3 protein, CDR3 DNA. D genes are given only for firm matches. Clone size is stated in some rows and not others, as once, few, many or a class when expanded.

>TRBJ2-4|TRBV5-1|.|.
CASSLGGGLPLLAKNIQYF
TGCGCCAGCAGCTTGGGGGGGGGCTTACCACTCCTAGCCAAAAACATTCAGTACTTC
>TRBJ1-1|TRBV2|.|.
CASSEEGNTEAFF
TGTGCCAGCAGTGAGGAGGGGAACACTGAAGCTTTCTTT
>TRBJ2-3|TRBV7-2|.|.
CASSPRTISTDTQYF
TGTGCCAGCAGCCCGAGGACAATTAGCACAGATACGCAGTATTTT
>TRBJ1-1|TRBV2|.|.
CASILDTGKNTEAFF
TGTGCCAGCATCCTTGACACCGGAAAGAACACTGAAGCTTTCTTT
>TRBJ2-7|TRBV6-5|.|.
CASGSGTGAYEQYF
TGTGCCAGCGGATCAGGGACGGGGGCCTACGAGCAGTACTTC
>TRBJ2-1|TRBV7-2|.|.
CASSSRPDTLKPSNEQFF
TGTGCCAGCAGCTCACGACCAGACACTCTCAAACCGTCAAATGAGCAGTTCTTC
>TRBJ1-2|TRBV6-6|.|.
CASSYSTAFYGYTF
TGTGCCAGCAGTTACTCGACTGCTTTCTATGGCTACACCTTC
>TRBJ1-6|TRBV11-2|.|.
CASSFGELAILLHF
TGTGCCAGCAGCTTTGGGGAGTTGGCTATTCTCCTCCACTTT
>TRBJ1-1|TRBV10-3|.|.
CAISPGGNTEAFF
TGTGCCATCAGCCCGGGTGGGAACACTGAAGCTTTCTTT
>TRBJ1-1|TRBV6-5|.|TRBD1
CASRLDRGRGEAFF
TGTGCCAGCAGACTCGACAGGGGCCGGGGGGAAGCTTTCTTT
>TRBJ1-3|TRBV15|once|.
CATSTRWGSGNTIYF
TGTGCCACCAGCACTAGATGGGGCTCTGGAAACACCATATATTTT
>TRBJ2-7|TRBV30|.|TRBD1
CACPKGSTGGYEQYF
TGTGCCTGCCCCAAAGGGTCGACAGGGGGCTACGAGCAGTACTTC
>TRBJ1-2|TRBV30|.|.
CATAGGSVGYTF
TGTGCGACGGCGGGGGGATCGGTGGGCTACACCTTC
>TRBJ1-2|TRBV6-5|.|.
CASRDRQTYGYTF
TGTGCCAGCAGGGATAGACAGACCTATGGCTACACCTTC
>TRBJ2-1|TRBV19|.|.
CASSQPGAGPPFF
TGTGCCAGTAGTCAGCCAGGAGCGGGCCCCCCCTTCTTC
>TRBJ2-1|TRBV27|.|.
CASSTLTYNEQFF
TGTGCCAGCAGTACGCTGACCTACAATGAGCAGTTCTTC
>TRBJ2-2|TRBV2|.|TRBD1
CASRGGRDGGNTGELFF
TGTGCCAGCAGAGGGGGCCGGGACGGAGGGAACACCGGGGAGCTGTTTTTT
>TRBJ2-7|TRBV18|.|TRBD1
CASSPPGQGSYEQYF
TGTGCCAGCTCACCGCCGGGACAGGGGTCCTACGAGCAGTACTTC
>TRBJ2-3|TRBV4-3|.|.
CASSQAAGVTDTQYF
TGCGCCAGCAGCCAAGCGGCCGGGGTGACAGATACGCAGTATTTT
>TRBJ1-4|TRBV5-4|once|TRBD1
CASTLQGVNEKLFF
TGTGCCAGCACCCTACAGGGGGTTAATGAAAAACTGTTTTTT
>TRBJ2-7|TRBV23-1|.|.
CASYQQDRLYEQYF
TGCGCCAGCTACCAGCAGGACCGACTCTACGAGCAGTACTTC
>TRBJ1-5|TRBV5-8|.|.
CASSRDPGPGNQPQHF
TGTGCCAGCAGTCGTGACCCTGGTCCTGGCAATCAGCCCCAGCATTTT
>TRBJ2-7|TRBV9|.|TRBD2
CASSPQLAGTYEQYF
TGTGCCAGCAGCCCCCAGCTAGCGGGTACCTACGAGCAGTACTTC
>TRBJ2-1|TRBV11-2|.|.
CASSLDPRGDSYNEQFF
TGTGCCAGCAGCTTAGATCCCAGGGGGGATTCCTACAATGAGCAGTTCTTC
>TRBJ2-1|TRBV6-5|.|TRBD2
CASRLAGAYNEQFF
TGTGCCAGCAGACTAGCGGGAGCTTACAATGAGCAGTTCTTC
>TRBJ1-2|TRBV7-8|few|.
CASSATGNYGYTF
TGTGCCAGCAGCGCCACAGGGAACTATGGCTACACCTTC
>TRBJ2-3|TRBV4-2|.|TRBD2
CASSQDGSGRGSDTQYF
TGTGCCAGCAGCCAAGATGGGAGCGGGAGAGGCTCAGATACGCAGTATTTT
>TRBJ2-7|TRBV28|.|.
CASSLAEGEQYF
TGTGCCAGCAGTTTAGCGGAGGGCGAGCAGTACTTC
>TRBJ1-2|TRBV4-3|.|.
CASSQDVRLSPHGYTF
TGCGCCAGCAGCCAAGATGTGAGATTATCACCCCATGGCTACACCTTC
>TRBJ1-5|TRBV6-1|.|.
CASSEGGGRNQPQHF
TGTGCCAGCAGTGAGGGGGGGGGACGCAATCAGCCCCAGCATTTT
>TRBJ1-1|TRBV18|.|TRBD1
CASSPTGGMNTEAFF
TGTGCCAGCTCACCCACAGGGGGCATGAACACTGAAGCTTTCTTT
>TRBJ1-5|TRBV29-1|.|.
CSGWDPGQPQHF
TGCAGCGGGTGGGATCCGGGCCAGCCCCAGCATTTT
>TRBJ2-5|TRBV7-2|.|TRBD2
CASRRILAEWETQYF
TGTGCCAGCAGACGTATACTAGCGGAGTGGGAGACCCAGTACTTC
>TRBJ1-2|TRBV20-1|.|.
CSASSGPYGYTF
TGCAGTGCTAGTTCAGGTCCCTATGGCTACACCTTC
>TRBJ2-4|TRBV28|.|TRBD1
CASSQDRGLAKNIQYF
TGTGCCAGCAGCCAGGACAGGGGACTAGCCAAAAACATTCAGTACTTC
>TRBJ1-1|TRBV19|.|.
CASSDRGPEAFF
TGTGCCAGTAGTGATAGGGGTCCTGAAGCTTTCTTT
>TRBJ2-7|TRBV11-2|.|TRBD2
CASSPVTSGSKNEQYF
TGTGCCAGCAGCCCGGTGACTAGCGGGAGTAAAAACGAGCAGTACTTC
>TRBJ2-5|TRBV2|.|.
CASSWDRTGEETQYF
TGTGCCAGCAGTTGGGACAGAACGGGGGAAGAGACCCAGTACTTC
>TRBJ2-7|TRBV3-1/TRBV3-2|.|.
CASSRHTAYEQYF
TGTGCCAGCAGCCGTCACACAGCCTACGAGCAGTACTTC
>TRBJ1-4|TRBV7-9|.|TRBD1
CASSLVMDRGRFEKLFF
TGTGCCAGCAGCTTAGTTATGGACAGGGGTCGGTTCGAAAAACTGTTTTTT
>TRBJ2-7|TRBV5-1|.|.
CASSLGQSYEQYF
TGCGCCAGCAGCTTGGGACAGTCCTACGAGCAGTACTTC
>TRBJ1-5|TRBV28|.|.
CASSLSVGSNQPQHF
TGTGCCAGCAGTTTATCCGTAGGGAGCAATCAGCCCCAGCATTTT
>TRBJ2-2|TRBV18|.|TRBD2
CASSPLAGGRTGELFF
TGTGCCAGCTCGCCTCTAGCGGGGGGGCGAACCGGGGAGCTGTTTTTT
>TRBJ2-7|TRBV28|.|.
CASSLIGLTGYEQYF
TGTGCCAGCAGTTTAATAGGACTTACTGGGTACGAGCAGTACTTC
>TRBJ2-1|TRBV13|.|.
CASSLGDSHTYNEQFF
TGTGCCAGCAGCTTAGGCGACAGCCACACCTACAATGAGCAGTTCTTC
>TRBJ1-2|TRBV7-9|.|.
CASSGDYYGYTF
TGTGCCAGCAGCGGGGATTACTATGGCTACACCTTC
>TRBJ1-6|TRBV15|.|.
CATSSKPPLHF
TGTGCCACCAGCAGTAAGCCACCCCTCCACTTT
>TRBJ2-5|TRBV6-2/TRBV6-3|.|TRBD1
CASSSTLGQGEDQETQYF
TGTGCCAGCAGTTCAACCCTCGGACAGGGTGAGGACCAAGAGACCCAGTACTTC
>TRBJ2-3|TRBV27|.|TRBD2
CASSLLRGGQYTQYF
TGTGCCAGCAGTTTATTGCGGGGGGGCCAATATACGCAGTATTTT
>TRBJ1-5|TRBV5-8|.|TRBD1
CASSLVRGHQPQHF
TGTGCCAGCAGCTTGGTGAGGGGGCATCAGCCCCAGCATTTT
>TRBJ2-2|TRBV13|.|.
CASSLEPGLSTGELFF
TGTGCCAGCAGCTTAGAGCCGGGACTCAGCACCGGGGAGCTGTTTTTT
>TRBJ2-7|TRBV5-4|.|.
CASSLAGTWGTYF
TGTGCCAGCAGCTTGGCCGGGACATGGGGTACCTACTTC
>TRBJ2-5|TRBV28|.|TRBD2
CASSPGLAGEGETQYF
TGTGCCAGCAGCCCCGGACTAGCGGGAGAAGGGGAGACCCAGTACTTC
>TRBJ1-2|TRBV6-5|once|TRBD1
CASSYSPYRDRYTF
TGTGCCAGCAGTTACTCGCCCTATCGGGACAGATACACCTTC
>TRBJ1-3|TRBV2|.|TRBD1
CASSSRQGSGSGNTIYF
TGTGCCAGCAGCAGCAGACAGGGATCGGGCTCTGGAAACACCATATATTTT
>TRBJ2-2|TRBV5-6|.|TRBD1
CASSRTGGAGELFF
TGTGCCAGCAGCCGGACAGGGGGTGCCGGGGAGCTGTTTTTT
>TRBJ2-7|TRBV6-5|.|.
CASTDGTEQYF
TGTGCCAGCACCGACGGGACAGAGCAGTACTTC
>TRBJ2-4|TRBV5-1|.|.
CASSSTSTLAKNIQYF
TGCGCCAGCAGCTCGACTAGTACCCTAGCCAAAAACATTCAGTACTTC